This T cell receptor (beta chain) comes out of a study of T cell repertoires in cytomegalovirus infection. As for the study in general: The authors relied on CMV epitopes, both recently identified HLA-C-restricted and well-studied HLA-B-restricted. Indicated by public TCR beta signatures were CMV infection and matching HLA type.

Comment on this clonotype: Its target is not known.

One entry per CDR3 protein, called by TCRdb with MiXCR from the reads. The sample yields about 700,000 distinct CDR3 sequences, roughly 36% seen once. General study points: Across the ex vivo response, the dominant clonotypes were HLA-C-restricted CMV-specific TCR beta clonotypes.

The V gene's germline CDR1 is SGHNT and CDR2 YYREEE (reference sequence). CDR3 length: 14 residues. Trimming stripped 7 bases from V and 5 bases from J, with 18 bases between. The TCR was taken from a human donor in good health (CMV status not recorded). Some clones in this sample may be carry-over from other donors' samples. The source material was cultured PBMCs, sampled from culture after CMV antigen stimulation. This sequence joins TRBV5-4 and TRBJ2-5; D assignment may be TRBD1 or TRBD2 (6 bases each). Here the CDR3 DNA reads TGTGCCAGCGAAAACAGGGACTCGATTGAGACCCAGTACTTC. Its protein product is CASENRDSIETQYF.